The rows below give T cell receptor beta chains drawn from one sample of a study of post-analysis software for immune sequencing data. MiXCR, applied by TCRdb to the PCR reads, yields one record per CDR3 protein. The table includes around 770,000 distinct CDR3 sequences, 46% detected once. Input material: blood. The source is a girl aged 5-17 years with multiple sclerosis. Each CDR3 is given with its conserved first and last residue. A D gene is named only where the DNA matches it firmly. Clone size is given for some rows only: seen once, a few or many times, or a class if the clone is expanded.

d_call: TRBD2
clone_size: .
v_call: TRBV7-2
j_call: TRBJ2-1
cdr3_aa: CASSFWSGANEQFF
cdr3_nt: TGTGCCAGCAGCTTTTGGAGCGGGGCCAATGAGCAGTTCTTC

d_call: .
clone_size: .
v_call: TRBV20-1
j_call: TRBJ2-5
cdr3_aa: CSARTEETQYF
cdr3_nt: TGCAGTGCTAGGACAGAAGAGACCCAGTACTTC

d_call: TRBD2
clone_size: .
v_call: TRBV11-3
j_call: TRBJ2-1
cdr3_aa: CASTRAGAYNEQFF
cdr3_nt: TGTGCCAGCACCCGAGCGGGAGCGTACAATGAGCAGTTCTTC

d_call: TRBD2
clone_size: .
v_call: TRBV7-8
j_call: TRBJ2-7
cdr3_aa: CASSLGGLGSSYEQYF
cdr3_nt: TGTGCCAGCAGCTTGGGGGGACTAGGTAGCTCCTACGAGCAGTACTTC

d_call: TRBD1
clone_size: .
v_call: TRBV7-8
j_call: TRBJ1-2
cdr3_aa: CASSTTGWGGYTF
cdr3_nt: TGTGCCAGCAGCACGACAGGGTGGGGGGGCTACACCTTC

d_call: .
clone_size: .
v_call: TRBV7-9
j_call: TRBJ2-1
cdr3_aa: CASSLGFVSDEQFF
cdr3_nt: TGTGCCAGCAGCTTAGGTTTCGTGTCAGATGAGCAGTTCTTC

d_call: TRBD2
clone_size: .
v_call: TRBV20-1
j_call: TRBJ2-7
cdr3_aa: CSALSGEHSYEQYF
cdr3_nt: TGCAGTGCTCTTAGCGGGGAGCACTCCTACGAGCAGTACTTC

d_call: TRBD1
clone_size: few
v_call: TRBV29-1
j_call: TRBJ1-2
cdr3_aa: CSVPGTGGGYTF
cdr3_nt: TGCAGCGTCCCCGGGACAGGAGGCGGCTACACCTTC

d_call: .
clone_size: .
v_call: TRBV29-1
j_call: TRBJ2-5
cdr3_aa: CTARRGTASLGETQYF
cdr3_nt: TGCACGGCCCGGCGGGGGACAGCATCCCTAGGGGAGACCCAGTACTTC

d_call: .
clone_size: few
v_call: TRBV15
j_call: TRBJ2-3
cdr3_aa: CATSTQGERTDTQYF
cdr3_nt: TGTGCCACCAGCACACAGGGAGAGAGGACAGATACGCAGTATTTT

d_call: TRBD1
clone_size: .
v_call: TRBV12-3/TRBV12-4
j_call: TRBJ2-3
cdr3_aa: CASSSRTGVFSYTDTQYF
cdr3_nt: TGTGCCAGCAGTTCCAGGACAGGGGTGTTTTCTTACACAGATACGCAGTATTTT

d_call: .
clone_size: .
v_call: TRBV29-1
j_call: TRBJ2-3
cdr3_aa: CSVEGDTRKPLDTQYF
cdr3_nt: TGCAGCGTTGAAGGCGATACAAGAAAACCCTTAGATACGCAGTATTTT

d_call: TRBD2
clone_size: .
v_call: TRBV12-3/TRBV12-4
j_call: TRBJ2-7
cdr3_aa: CASSSSGGAYEQYF
cdr3_nt: TGTGCCAGCAGCTCTAGCGGGGGTGCCTACGAGCAGTACTTC

d_call: .
clone_size: few
v_call: TRBV10-3
j_call: TRBJ1-2
cdr3_aa: CAISEGPGVGYGYTF
cdr3_nt: TGTGCCATCAGTGAGGGACCCGGAGTAGGCTATGGCTACACCTTC

d_call: TRBD2
clone_size: few
v_call: TRBV20-1
j_call: TRBJ2-5
cdr3_aa: CSAQTSAETQYF
cdr3_nt: TGCAGTGCTCAGACTAGCGCGGAGACCCAGTACTTC

d_call: TRBD1
clone_size: .
v_call: TRBV20-1
j_call: TRBJ1-2
cdr3_aa: CSAHRTGPYGYTF
cdr3_nt: TGCAGTGCCCACCGGACAGGGCCCTATGGCTACACCTTC

d_call: .
clone_size: few
v_call: TRBV12-3/TRBV12-4
j_call: TRBJ2-1
cdr3_aa: CASSLGGAGLENEQFF
cdr3_nt: TGTGCCAGCAGTTTAGGGGGGGCGGGGCTGGAAAATGAGCAGTTCTTC

d_call: .
clone_size: .
v_call: TRBV9
j_call: TRBJ2-7
cdr3_aa: CAGSVAFRGPEQYF
cdr3_nt: TGTGCCGGCAGCGTAGCTTTCAGGGGTCCCGAGCAGTACTTC

d_call: TRBD2
clone_size: few
v_call: TRBV12-3/TRBV12-4
j_call: TRBJ2-1
cdr3_aa: CASSFASGYDEQFF
cdr3_nt: TGTGCCAGCAGTTTCGCTAGCGGGTACGATGAGCAGTTCTTC

d_call: TRBD1
clone_size: .
v_call: TRBV19
j_call: TRBJ1-2
cdr3_aa: CASSILGQGAVGYTF
cdr3_nt: TGTGCCAGTAGTATCTTGGGACAGGGGGCTGTGGGCTACACCTTC

d_call: TRBD1
clone_size: .
v_call: TRBV28
j_call: TRBJ2-7
cdr3_aa: CASSWGTGAGYEQYF
cdr3_nt: TGTGCCAGCAGTTGGGGTACAGGGGCGGGCTACGAGCAGTACTTC

d_call: .
clone_size: few
v_call: TRBV7-2
j_call: TRBJ2-1
cdr3_aa: CASSLESMTAGEQFF
cdr3_nt: TGTGCCAGCAGCTTAGAGTCTATGACGGCGGGTGAGCAGTTCTTC

d_call: .
clone_size: .
v_call: TRBV15
j_call: TRBJ1-4
cdr3_aa: CATSRDNWGEKLFF
cdr3_nt: TGTGCCACCAGCAGGGATAACTGGGGCGAAAAACTGTTTTTT

d_call: TRBD2
clone_size: .
v_call: TRBV19
j_call: TRBJ2-1
cdr3_aa: CASSIVAGGVYNEQFF
cdr3_nt: TGTGCCAGTAGTATAGTAGCGGGAGGGGTCTACAATGAGCAGTTCTTC

d_call: .
clone_size: .
v_call: TRBV20-1
j_call: TRBJ1-6
cdr3_aa: CSARPGTSYNSPLHF
cdr3_nt: TGCAGTGCTAGGCCGGGGACAAGTTATAATTCACCCCTCCACTTT

d_call: TRBD2
clone_size: .
v_call: TRBV27
j_call: TRBJ2-1
cdr3_aa: CASSRLAFGNEQFF
cdr3_nt: TGTGCCAGCAGTCGACTAGCCTTCGGCAATGAGCAGTTCTTC

d_call: .
clone_size: .
v_call: TRBV5-1
j_call: TRBJ2-7
cdr3_aa: CASSLDQELGEQYF
cdr3_nt: TGCGCCAGCAGCTTGGATCAGGAGCTGGGTGAGCAGTACTTC

d_call: TRBD1
clone_size: .
v_call: TRBV9
j_call: TRBJ2-3
cdr3_aa: CASSASGGEADTQYF
cdr3_nt: TGTGCCAGCAGCGCCTCAGGGGGCGAAGCAGATACGCAGTATTTT

d_call: TRBD2
clone_size: .
v_call: TRBV29-1
j_call: TRBJ2-5
cdr3_aa: CSVWGVAGFQETQYF
cdr3_nt: TGCAGCGTTTGGGGGGTAGCGGGCTTCCAAGAGACCCAGTACTTC

d_call: .
clone_size: .
v_call: TRBV7-7
j_call: TRBJ2-2
cdr3_aa: CASSLSHSGPYTGELFF
cdr3_nt: TGTGCTAGCAGCTTAAGTCACAGCGGACCTTACACCGGGGAGCTGTTTTTT

d_call: .
clone_size: few
v_call: TRBV7-2
j_call: TRBJ2-1
cdr3_aa: CASSLVSMGYNEQFF
cdr3_nt: TGTGCCAGCAGCTTAGTTAGCATGGGTTACAATGAGCAGTTCTTC

d_call: TRBD2
clone_size: once
v_call: TRBV5-1
j_call: TRBJ2-1
cdr3_aa: CASSLAGTSGLLANEQFF
cdr3_nt: TGCGCCAGCAGCTTGGCCGGAACTAGCGGCCTCTTGGCCAATGAGCAGTTCTTC

d_call: .
clone_size: .
v_call: TRBV24-1
j_call: TRBJ2-1
cdr3_aa: CATSDPTRSYNEQFF
cdr3_nt: TGTGCCACCAGTGATCCAACTAGGTCCTACAATGAGCAGTTCTTC

d_call: .
clone_size: few
v_call: TRBV20-1
j_call: TRBJ1-2
cdr3_aa: CSARDRGEFNYGYTF
cdr3_nt: TGCAGTGCTAGAGATCGGGGGGAGTTTAACTATGGCTACACCTTC

d_call: TRBD2
clone_size: .
v_call: TRBV18
j_call: TRBJ2-7
cdr3_aa: CASSPGSLGLDSYEQYF
cdr3_nt: TGTGCCAGCTCACCCGGCTCTCTTGGACTAGACTCCTACGAGCAGTACTTC

d_call: .
clone_size: .
v_call: TRBV4-1
j_call: TRBJ1-1
cdr3_aa: CASSQAGENTEAFF
cdr3_nt: TGCGCCAGCAGCCAAGCGGGGGAGAACACTGAAGCTTTCTTT

d_call: TRBD2
clone_size: .
v_call: TRBV27
j_call: TRBJ2-1
cdr3_aa: CASSWGTSRANEQFF
cdr3_nt: TGTGCCAGCAGTTGGGGGACTAGCCGCGCTAATGAGCAGTTCTTC

d_call: TRBD2
clone_size: .
v_call: TRBV29-1
j_call: TRBJ2-7
cdr3_aa: CSARTSAYEQYF
cdr3_nt: TGCAGCGCCCGGACTAGCGCGTACGAGCAGTACTTC

d_call: TRBD2
clone_size: few
v_call: TRBV29-1
j_call: TRBJ2-5
cdr3_aa: CSVEGLAGAAKETQYF
cdr3_nt: TGCAGCGTTGAGGGTTTAGCGGGAGCGGCAAAAGAGACCCAGTACTTC

d_call: .
clone_size: few
v_call: TRBV5-6
j_call: TRBJ1-2
cdr3_aa: CASSPKGLAGAIGYTF
cdr3_nt: TGTGCCAGCAGTCCTAAGGGGCTGGCAGGCGCTATTGGCTACACCTTC

d_call: TRBD1
clone_size: .
v_call: TRBV10-3
j_call: TRBJ1-1
cdr3_aa: CAISSDRGITEAFF
cdr3_nt: TGTGCCATCAGTAGTGACAGGGGTATCACTGAAGCTTTCTTT

d_call: TRBD1
clone_size: .
v_call: TRBV28
j_call: TRBJ1-1
cdr3_aa: CASSPHPGQMNTEAFF
cdr3_nt: TGTGCCAGCAGTCCTCATCCGGGACAGATGAACACTGAAGCTTTCTTT

d_call: .
clone_size: .
v_call: TRBV20-1
j_call: TRBJ2-5
cdr3_aa: CSARSGGNKETQYF
cdr3_nt: TGCAGTGCCCGTAGCGGAGGAAATAAGGAGACCCAGTACTTC

d_call: TRBD1
clone_size: .
v_call: TRBV24-1
j_call: TRBJ1-2
cdr3_aa: CATSDNRGDGYTF
cdr3_nt: TGTGCCACCAGTGACAACAGGGGTGACGGCTACACCTTC

d_call: TRBD1
clone_size: .
v_call: TRBV7-2
j_call: TRBJ2-5
cdr3_aa: CASSPRTGGGGEKQYF
cdr3_nt: TGTGCCAGCAGCCCCCGGACAGGGGGCGGGGGAGAAAAGCAGTACTTC

d_call: .
clone_size: few
v_call: TRBV28
j_call: TRBJ2-4
cdr3_aa: CASSPSRREQNIQYF
cdr3_nt: TGTGCCAGCAGTCCCTCACGACGGGAACAAAACATTCAGTACTTC

d_call: TRBD1
clone_size: few
v_call: TRBV6-6
j_call: TRBJ2-5
cdr3_aa: CASTATGGGKTQYF
cdr3_nt: TGTGCCAGCACCGCAACAGGGGGCGGAAAGACCCAGTACTTC

d_call: .
clone_size: once
v_call: TRBV12-3/TRBV12-4
j_call: TRBJ2-3
cdr3_aa: CASASGRRTQYF
cdr3_nt: TGTGCCAGCGCCAGCGGGCGCCGGACGCAGTATTTT

d_call: TRBD1
clone_size: .
v_call: TRBV19
j_call: TRBJ2-7
cdr3_aa: CASSILPRGLLDEQYF
cdr3_nt: TGTGCCAGTAGTATCCTCCCCAGGGGGCTGTTGGACGAGCAGTACTTC

d_call: .
clone_size: .
v_call: TRBV7-9
j_call: TRBJ2-3
cdr3_aa: CASSSKTSTDTQYF
cdr3_nt: TGTGCCAGCAGCTCCAAGACCAGCACAGATACGCAGTATTTT

d_call: .
clone_size: .
v_call: TRBV20-1
j_call: TRBJ1-6
cdr3_aa: CSASTQEGAPLHF
cdr3_nt: TGCAGTGCTAGTACACAGGAGGGGGCACCCCTCCACTTT

d_call: TRBD1
clone_size: many
v_call: TRBV10-3
j_call: TRBJ2-7
cdr3_aa: CAISLQGFEQYF
cdr3_nt: TGTGCCATCAGCTTACAGGGGTTCGAGCAGTACTTC

d_call: .
clone_size: .
v_call: TRBV29-1
j_call: TRBJ2-3
cdr3_aa: CSVWGRGNSSTDTQYF
cdr3_nt: TGCAGCGTCTGGGGTCGGGGAAACTCTAGCACAGATACGCAGTATTTT

d_call: .
clone_size: .
v_call: TRBV20-1
j_call: TRBJ2-5
cdr3_aa: CSARDLRPEHQETQYF
cdr3_nt: TGCAGTGCTAGAGATCTCCGCCCGGAGCACCAAGAGACCCAGTACTTC

d_call: .
clone_size: few
v_call: TRBV27
j_call: TRBJ1-5
cdr3_aa: CASSLTGEQPQHF
cdr3_nt: TGTGCCAGCAGTTTAACGGGGGAACAGCCCCAGCATTTT

d_call: .
clone_size: .
v_call: TRBV3-1
j_call: TRBJ2-1
cdr3_aa: CASSQGSGGAWFF
cdr3_nt: TGTGCCAGCAGCCAAGGGAGTGGGGGGGCATGGTTCTTC